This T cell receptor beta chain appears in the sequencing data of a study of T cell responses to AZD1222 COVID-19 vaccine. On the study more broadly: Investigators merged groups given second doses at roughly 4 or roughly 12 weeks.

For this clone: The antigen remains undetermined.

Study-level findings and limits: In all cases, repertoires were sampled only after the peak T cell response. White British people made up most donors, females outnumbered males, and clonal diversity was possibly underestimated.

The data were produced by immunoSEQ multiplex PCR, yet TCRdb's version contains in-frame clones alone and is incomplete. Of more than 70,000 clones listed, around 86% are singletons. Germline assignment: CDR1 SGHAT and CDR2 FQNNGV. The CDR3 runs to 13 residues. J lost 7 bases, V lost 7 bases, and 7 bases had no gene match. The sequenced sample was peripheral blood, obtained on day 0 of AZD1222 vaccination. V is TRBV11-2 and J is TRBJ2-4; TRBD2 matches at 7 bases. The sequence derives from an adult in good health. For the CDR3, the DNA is TGTGCCAGCAAAATAGCGGGCGAGAACATTCAGTACTTC. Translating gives CASKIAGENIQYF.